The 24 T cell receptor beta chains given below trace back to one sample, sequenced in a study of blood T cell repertoires in COVID-19. Assay: immunoSEQ multiplex PCR; the TCRdb copy retains only in-frame clones and omits some. The sample shows some 150,000 clones, just under 90% of them seen only once. Sequences were obtained from peripheral blood. Receptors were obtained from a woman older than 75 with acute or convalescent COVID-19.

The V call is TRBV4-1, the J call TRBJ1-4; possibly TRBD1 for D (6 bases). Germline V gene lookup returns CDR1 MGHRA and CDR2 YSYEKL. This CDR3 region has 16 residues. Trimming took 2 bases from V and 0 from J, leaving 10 bases between them. In nucleotides, the CDR3 is TGCGCCAGCAGCCAACGGACAGAGGCAACTAATGAAAAACTGTTTTTT. Protein: CASSQRTEATNEKLFF.

The chain links TRBV21-1 to TRBJ1-2. TRBV21-1 is an annotated pseudogene. This CDR3 is built from 12 residues. The CDR3 loop is CASSKGRCSYTF. The DNA for the CDR3 is TGTGCCAGCAGCAAAGGGAGGTGCAGCTACACCTTC.

This clone was picked up one time. The chain employs TRBV4-1 and TRBJ2-3; 7 bases are shared with TRBD2. Germline values: CDR1 MGHRA, CDR2 YSYEKL. V lost 5 bases to trimming and J lost 0 bases; unmatched junction nucleotides: 5. There are 15 residues in the CDR3. The CDR3 DNA follows: TGCGCCAGCAGCGAGCGGGGATTTAGCACAGATACGCAGTATTTT. Translated: CASSERGFSTDTQYF.

The chain is built from TRBV27 and TRBJ2-7; 7 bases line up with TRBD2. Looked up from germline, CDR1 is MNHEY and CDR2 is SMNVEV (reference sequence). J lost 1 base, V lost 7 bases, and 10 bases had no gene match. The CDR3 runs 15 residues. CDR3 in amino acids: CASTHRGGESYEQYF. In DNA form, the CDR3 reads TGTGCCAGCACCCATCGTGGGGGGGAATCCTACGAGCAGTACTTC.

The chain has TRBV19 and TRBJ2-5; TRBD1 matches at 8 bases. Germline V gene lookup returns CDR1 LNHDA and CDR2 SQIVND (reference sequence). V shed 5 bases, J shed 5 bases, and the junction held 4 bases outside the gene matches. There are 13 residues in the CDR3. CDR3 sequence (DNA): TGTGCCAGTAGTCCGACAGGGGTTGAGACCCAGTACTTC. It is translated as CASSPTGVETQYF. Full variable domain (outside the CDR3, taken from reference TRBV19 and TRBJ2-5): DGGITQSPKYLFRKEGQNVTLSCEQNLNHDAMYWYRQDPGQGLRLIYYSQIVNDFQKGDIAEGYSVSREKKESFPLTVTSAQKNPTAFYLCASSPTGVETQYFGPGTRLLVL.

The V gene is TRBV6-6, the J gene TRBJ1-5; 7 bases agree with TRBD1. This CDR3 has 15 amino acids. Losses at the gene ends were 5 bases for V and 0 bases for J; bases not matched to a gene: 4. Germline V gene lookup returns CDR1 MNHNY and CDR2 SVGAGI (reference sequence). CDR3 in amino acids: CASSPGGNSNQPQHF. In DNA, the CDR3 is TGTGCCAGCAGTCCAGGGGGGAATAGCAATCAGCCCCAGCATTTT.

This clone appeared once. The rearrangement links TRBV11-2 to TRBJ2-2, with 8 nucleotides matching TRBD2. V trimming: 3 bases; J trimming: 6 bases; junction bases outside the gene matches: 6. Germline V gives CDR1 SGHAT, CDR2 FQNNGV. CDR3 length equals 15 residues. The CDR3 nucleotides are TGTGCCAGCAGCTTTTCGGGGGGGCTTGCCGGGGAGCTGTTTTTT. Amino acid sequence: CASSFSGGLAGELFF. Together with reference TRBV11-2 and TRBJ2-2, the CDR3 gives the full variable domain: EAGVAQSPRYKIIEKRQSVAFWCNPISGHATLYWYQQILGQGPKLLIQFQNNGVVDDSQLPKDRFSAERLKGVDSTLKIQPAKLEDSAVYLCASSFSGGLAGELFFGEGSRLTVL.

This clone has a single count. The chain combines TRBV19 with TRBJ1-6; the match to TRBD1 covers 7 bases. With 5 bases clipped from V and 7 bases from J, the junction kept 5 bases outside the gene matches. Germline V gene sequence: CDR1 LNHDA, CDR2 SQIVND (reference sequence). This CDR3 comprises 14 residues. The CDR3: CASSLGQANSPLHF. The DNA of the CDR3 is TGTGCCAGTAGTCTCGGACAGGCAAATTCACCCCTCCACTTT.

The gene calls are TRBV2 and TRBJ1-1, with D perhaps matching TRBD1 (6 bases). Trimming left V 7 bases short and J 5 bases short, with 17 bases between. This CDR3 is built from 14 residues. The germline V gene has CDR1 SNHLY and CDR2 FYNNEI. CDR3 loop: CASILGGGLTEAFF. The CDR3 bases are TGTGCCAGCATCCTTGGGGGGGGGCTGACTGAAGCTTTCTTT.

The chain links TRBV9 to TRBJ1-6; D possibly corresponds to TRBD1 (5 bases). The CDR3 is 13 residues long. Trimming cost V 3 bases and J 10 bases, with 11 bases left between them. Looked up from germline, CDR1 is SGDLS and CDR2 is YYNGEE. CDR3 in DNA: TGTGCCAGCAGCGCAAAGGGGAACTCACCCCTCCACTTT. It encodes CASSAKGNSPLHF.

In its sample, this clone was seen a few times. V usage is TRBV18 and J usage is TRBJ2-7; TRBD1 aligns across 7 bases. Losses at the gene ends were 6 bases for V and 1 base for J; bases not matched to a gene: 12. The CDR3 spans 16 residues. The germline V gene encodes CDR1 KGHSH and CDR2 LQKENI. CDR3 DNA sequence: TGTGCCAGCTCGTACAACAGGGGCGGAGGATCCTACGAGCAGTACTTC. Translating it yields CASSYNRGGGSYEQYF.

The chain carries TRBV11-2 and TRBJ1-1; D is uncertain. The CDR3 contains 12 residues. CDR1 is SGHAT, CDR2 FQNNGV, per germline. The ends were cut back, 2 bases at V and 3 bases at J, with 4 bases in the middle. CDR3 protein: CASSLSYTEAFF. CDR3 sequence (DNA): TGTGCCAGCAGCTTATCCTACACTGAAGCTTTCTTT.

V usage is TRBV10-3 and J usage is TRBJ2-3, with D possibly TRBD1 on 5 matching bases. Trimming pared 3 bases from V and 4 bases from J, leaving 8 bases between. There are 13 residues in the CDR3. Germline assignment: CDR1 ENHRY and CDR2 SYGVKD. Here the CDR3 DNA reads TGTGCCATCAGTGACAGGGTCGCAGATACGCAGTATTTT. It specifies CAISDRVADTQYF.

The CDR3 reads CASSPGQVGPKTQYF. For the CDR3, the DNA is TGCGCCAGCAGCCCCGGACAGGTTGGACCAAAGACCCAGTACTTC. The J gene is TRBJ2-5, the V gene TRBV5-1; the match to TRBD1 covers 7 bases. This CDR3 has 15 amino acids. V lost 4 bases and J lost 6; bases outside the gene matches: 12. Germline CDR1 and CDR2: SGHRS and YFSETQ.

V usage is TRBV19 and J usage is TRBJ2-1; TRBD1 agrees at 9 bases. The trim removed 6 bases at V and 4 bases at J, leaving 10 bases unmatched. CDR3 length equals 16 residues. Germline values: CDR1 LNHDA, CDR2 SQIVND (reference sequence). The CDR3: CASSLGTGTIYNEQFF. The DNA for the CDR3 is TGTGCCAGTAGCCTCGGGACAGGGACAATTTACAATGAGCAGTTCTTC.

The rearrangement uses TRBV7-3 and TRBJ1-5; 7 bases map to TRBD1. The V gene end was trimmed by 5 bases and the J gene end by 5 bases; junction bases not matched to a gene: 3. Germline V gene sequence: CDR1 SGHTA, CDR2 FQGTGA. CDR3 length: 13 amino acids. The CDR3 here is CASSPQGDQPQHF. DNA for the CDR3: TGTGCCAGCAGCCCCCAGGGGGATCAGCCCCAGCATTTT.

The rearrangement links TRBV30 to TRBJ1-1; tentative D call: TRBD1 (6 bases). The CDR3 covers 15 residues. Deletions cut 3 bases from V and 6 bases from J, with 20 bases between. Germline assignment: CDR1 GTSNPN and CDR2 SVGIG (reference sequence). CDR3 in amino acids: CAWRHGGARVAEAFF. CDR3 coding DNA: TGTGCCTGGAGACACGGGGGGGCCCGAGTCGCTGAAGCTTTCTTT.

The chain combines TRBV18 with TRBJ2-1; 13 bases are a match to TRBD2. The V and J ends lost 5 bases and 0 bases, in that order; junction bases with no gene match: 10. Germline values: CDR1 KGHSH, CDR2 LQKENI. CDR3 length: 19 amino acids. DNA for the CDR3: TGTGCCAGCTCATCACGACTAGCGGGGGGCGACTTCTCCTACAATGAGCAGTTCTTC. It specifies CASSSRLAGGDFSYNEQFF.

V and J are TRBV6-2 or TRBV6-3 and TRBJ2-4, with 12 bases identical to TRBD1. The CDR3 totals 19 residues. After removal of 4 bases from V and 1 base from J, the junction contained 11 bases not matched to a gene. CDR1 and CDR2 from the germline V gene are MNHEY and SVGEGT. CDR3 nucleotides: TGTGCCAGCAGTTCGGGACAGGGGGCGAATAGTAGGGCCAAAAACATTCAGTACTTC. It specifies CASSSGQGANSRAKNIQYF.

The V gene is TRBV4-3, the J gene TRBJ2-3; a possible D gene is TRBD2 (5 bases). V dropped 0 bases and J dropped 4 bases, with 14 bases sitting between them. This CDR3 spans 16 amino acids. Germline assignment: CDR1 LGHNA and CDR2 YSLEER. CDR3 DNA: TGCGCCAGCAGCCAAGACCGTAGAGGGATGGCAGATACGCAGTATTTT. Translating gives CASSQDRRGMADTQYF.

This chain connects TRBV19 to TRBJ1-2; D may be TRBD1 (5 bases). Between the trimmed V and J ends, which lost 4 bases and 8 bases, there was a span of 14 bases. This CDR3 is 13 amino acids long. CDR1 and CDR2 (germline): LNHDA, SQIVND (reference sequence). The CDR3: CASSTGGVYGYTF. The CDR3 DNA sequence: TGTGCCAGTAGTACCGGGGGGGTTTACGGCTACACCTTC.

This clone was observed once. The genes are TRBV6-6 and TRBJ2-2; TRBD1 matches at 7 bases. The germline V gene has CDR1 MNHNY and CDR2 SVGAGI (reference sequence). The ends lost 2 bases at V and 3 bases at J; junction bases unmatched: 3. CDR3 length equals 15 residues. CDR3 sequence reads: CASSYGQGDTGELFF. The CDR3 nucleotides read TGTGCCAGCAGTTACGGTCAGGGGGACACCGGGGAGCTGTTTTTT.

The V and J genes are TRBV19 and TRBJ2-1; 9 bases are a match to TRBD2. J gave up 4 bases and V 4 bases, and 5 bases lay outside the gene matches. The CDR3 sequence is 15 residues long. The germline V gene has CDR1 LNHDA and CDR2 SQIVND (reference sequence). In DNA, the CDR3 is TGTGCCAGTAGTAGGGCGGGGGGGCAGTACAATGAGCAGTTCTTC. Protein: CASSRAGGQYNEQFF.

This chain links TRBV30 with TRBJ2-7; maybe TRBD2 (7 bases). Trimming took 3 bases from V and 4 from J, leaving 13 bases between them. This CDR3 spans 13 amino acids. Germline CDR1 and CDR2: GTSNPN and SVGIG (reference sequence). In DNA form, the CDR3 reads TGTGCCTGGAGCGTACAGGGAGGGTACGAGCAGTACTTC. Translating gives CAWSVQGGYEQYF.